This TCR beta chain was obtained from a study of blood T cells in healthy people across ages. Only a few counts were recorded for this clonotype. The antigen is not known. Together with a sample-barcoded 5' primer, a J-beta primer mix was included in a second PCR lasting 7 to 11 cycles. A tag from a template-switch adaptor with 12 random nucleotides marked each cDNA molecule. Each CDR3 protein gets one entry after TCRdb re-called the 5' RACE reads with MiXCR. This sample carries roughly 1,800,000 distinct CDR3 sequences, roughly 52% of them seen once, and the ten largest clones take 2.1%. Points from the study as a whole: A strong correlation was seen between TCR beta diversity and naive T cell percentage.

This clonotype was obtained from a woman aged 40 to 50 in good health. The specimen was blood.

The CDR3, as DNA: TGCAGTGCTAGAAGTCAGTCAGAGACCCAGTACTTC. This gives the protein CSARSQSETQYF. The V gene is TRBV20-1, the J gene TRBJ2-5; D gene unclear. The CDR3 runs 12 residues. The germline V and J ends were trimmed by 2 bases and 4 bases, with 8 bases remaining between them. Looked up from germline, CDR1 is DFQATT and CDR2 is SNEGSKA (reference sequence).